Following are 8 T cell receptor beta chains from one sample sequenced in a study of blood T cell repertoires in COVID-19. The table came from immunoSEQ multiplex PCR; TCRdb's copy has only in-frame clones and leaves some out. Of 130,000 to 150,000 clones listed, roughly 89% are singletons. Input material: peripheral blood. These receptors originate from a woman in her fifties or sixties with active or convalescent COVID-19.

The chain couples TRBV10-3 to TRBJ1-1; possibly TRBD1 for D (6 bases). Germline V lookup: CDR1 ENHRY, CDR2 SYGVKD. With 7 bases removed from V and 5 bases from J, the gap between germline ends came to 11 bases. This CDR3 region has 12 residues. CDR3 DNA sequence: TGTGCCATCACCCCTACAGGGACTGAAGCTTTCTTT. Its protein is CAITPTGTEAFF.

This chain uses TRBV9 with TRBJ2-2, with unresolved D. The germline V gene encodes CDR1 SGDLS and CDR2 YYNGEE. V lost 0 bases, J lost 0 bases, and 3 bases lay in between. This CDR3 spans 14 amino acids. The CDR3 reads CASSVEPNTGELFF. The DNA for the CDR3 is TGTGCCAGCAGCGTAGAGCCGAACACCGGGGAGCTGTTTTTT.

The rearrangement uses TRBV6-5 and TRBJ1-5; no definite D call. Germline lookup yields CDR1 MNHEY and CDR2 SVGAGI. The CDR3 has 15 residues. The V and J ends lost 5 bases and 4 bases respectively, with 15 bases between them. In DNA, the CDR3 is TGTGCCAGCAGTCGAGAGGGAAGTGGGAATCAGCCCCAGCATTTT. The encoded protein is CASSREGSGNQPQHF.

CDR3 coding DNA: TGTGCCAGCAGTGAATTCCTAGCGGCAGATACGCAGTATTTT. It encodes CASSEFLAADTQYF. The genes are TRBV6-1 and TRBJ2-3; 7 bases align to TRBD2. Per germline, CDR1 MNHNS and CDR2 SASEGT. V was pared by 2 bases and J by 4 bases, with 3 bases of the junction left unmatched. CDR3 length equals 14 residues.

CDR3 region: CSVVLANSYEQYF. The CDR3 DNA reads TGCAGCGTTGTATTAGCCAACTCCTACGAGCAGTACTTC. This chain links TRBV29-1 with TRBJ2-7; D not certain. V was cut by 4 bases and J by 0 bases, with 10 bases left in between. Germline V lookup: CDR1 SQVTM, CDR2 ANQGSEA. The CDR3 contains 13 residues.

V is TRBV7-9 and J is TRBJ2-5, with D possibly TRBD2 on 6 matching bases. There are 14 residues in the CDR3. With 1 base removed from V and 5 bases from J, the gap between germline ends came to 11 bases. Germline loops: CDR1 SEHNR, CDR2 FQNEAQ (reference sequence). The DNA of the CDR3 is TGTGCCAGCAGCTTAGTGGGCGGGATCGAGACCCAGTACTTC. Translated: CASSLVGGIETQYF.

The chain uses TRBV10-3 and TRBJ1-5; a possible D gene is TRBD1 (5 bases). The germline V gene encodes CDR1 ENHRY and CDR2 SYGVKD. This CDR3 has 14 residues. Trimming took off 10 bases at V and 0 bases at J, with 13 bases between the two ends. CDR3 in amino acids: CATTLTDSNQPQHF. The CDR3 DNA reads TGTGCCACCACTCTGACAGATAGCAATCAGCCCCAGCATTTT.

The rearrangement joins TRBV7-2 to TRBJ2-1; 10 nucleotides line up with TRBD2. Germline V gives CDR1 SGHTA, CDR2 FQGNSA. Trimming at V came to 3 bases and at J to 7 bases, leaving 9 bases not matched to a gene. The CDR3 spans 16 residues. The DNA of the CDR3 is TGTGCCAGCAGCTTGGGCGTGGGACTAGCGAGAAATGAGCAGTTCTTC. Residues: CASSLGVGLARNEQFF.